This TCR beta chain was observed in a study of shared T cell receptors in the human thymus. Germline V gene sequence: CDR1 MNHEY, CDR2 SMNVEV (reference sequence). Germline trimming cut 5 bases from V and 0 bases from J; bases unmatched to any gene: 6. This CDR3 has 16 amino acids. Data came from immunoSEQ multiplex PCR; TCRdb stores just in-frame clones and leaves some out. This sample has under 850,000 clones, with roughly 90% found just once. The sample was also reused in another study, on human thymus T cells. Turning to that study: Thymic repertoires overlap heavily among unrelated individuals, related research has reported.

The sample taken for sequencing was thymocytes. The TCR sequence derives from a boy younger than two with a congenital heart defect. This chain joins TRBV27 and TRBJ2-5; 10 bases line up with TRBD2. The DNA for the CDR3 is TGTGCCAGCAGTCACCTAGCGGGAGCGTACCAAGAGACCCAGTACTTC. Amino acids: CASSHLAGAYQETQYF.